The rows below give T cell receptor beta chains drawn from one sample of a study of blood T cell repertoires in COVID-19. Profiling relied on immunoSEQ multiplex PCR, and the TCRdb table lists in-frame clones only, not all of them. The sample has roughly 160,000 clones, about 84% seen once. Sequenced input: PBMCs or T cells enriched from blood (not recorded which). The receptors here all came from a man aged 45 to 65 who had recovered from COVID-19. The CDR3 runs from the conserved cysteine through the conserved F or W. A D gene is named only where the DNA matches it firmly. Not all rows give a size; the values are once, few, many and, for expanded clones, a class.

cdr3_length j_call clone_size v_call d_call cdr3_aa cdr3_nt
17 TRBJ2-7 . TRBV19 TRBD1 CASSIVPGQARPYEQYF TGTGCCAGTAGTATAGTCCCCGGACAGGCCCGACCCTACGAGCAGTACTTC
14 TRBJ1-2 . TRBV18 . CASSPVEGSYGYTF TGTGCCAGCTCACCAGTGGAGGGTAGCTATGGCTACACCTTC
13 TRBJ2-4 . TRBV6-1 TRBD1 CASGTGRGNIQYF TGTGCCAGCGGGACAGGGAGAGGGAACATTCAGTACTTC
14 TRBJ2-7 . TRBV11-2 . CASSPDISSYEQYF TGTGCCAGCAGCCCGGACATTAGCTCCTACGAGCAGTACTTC
16 TRBJ2-2 many TRBV15 TRBD1 CATSIRDSPNTGELFF TGTGCCACCAGCATCCGGGACAGTCCGAACACCGGGGAGCTGTTTTTT
13 TRBJ1-5 . TRBV12-5 . CASGTGPNQPQHF TGTGCTAGTGGGACAGGCCCCAATCAGCCCCAGCATTTT
13 TRBJ1-1 once TRBV3-1/TRBV3-2 . CASSSGGRTEAFF TGTGCCAGCAGCTCCGGGGGGAGGACTGAAGCTTTCTTT
15 TRBJ2-7 . TRBV5-8 . CASSLAGDGRYEQYF TGTGCCAGCAGCTTGGCGGGGGACGGTAGATACGAGCAGTACTTC
12 TRBJ1-2 once TRBV3-1/TRBV3-2 . CASSPRERYYTF TGTGCCAGCAGCCCCCGAGAGCGGTACTACACCTTC
16 TRBJ1-2 . TRBV27 . CASSLEGRGPRDGYTF TGTGCCAGCAGTTTAGAAGGCAGGGGCCCCAGGGATGGCTACACCTTC
13 TRBJ2-7 . TRBV5-6 . CASSLGRSYEQYF TGTGCCAGCAGCTTAGGCAGGTCCTACGAGCAGTACTTC